These T cell receptor beta chains were read from a single sample in a study of control samples from healthy donors and cancer patients. The protocol was immunoSEQ multiplex PCR, while the TCRdb copy is restricted to in-frame clones and leaves out a portion. The sample has over 100,000 clones, around 92% seen once. The sequenced material came from blood. Receptors were obtained from a woman between 45 and 65 years old in good health. Each CDR3 is given without its conserved first and last residue. Fields, in order: clone size, V gene, J gene, CDR3 length, CDR3 protein. For some rows the clone size is stated as once, few or many, or as a class when expanded; others skip it.

>once|TRBV4-1|TRBJ1-6|14
ASSSNSHNRDSPLH
>NA|TRBV10-1|TRBJ2-3|14
ASSRLTSGNTDTQY
>NA|TRBV7-8|TRBJ1-5|11
ASSQDRDQPQH
>NA|TRBV29-1|TRBJ2-7|12
SVEAGGIFYEQY
>NA|TRBV14|TRBJ1-2|12
ASSDRDRGYGYT
>NA|TRBV27|TRBJ2-7|9
ASGRGFEQY
>NA|TRBV15|TRBJ2-3|15
ATSRDLSGGATDTQY
>NA|TRBV24-1|TRBJ2-1|15
ATSDLFGGTKGNEQF
>NA|TRBV4-1|TRBJ2-5|11
ASSRPVGETQY
>NA|TRBV6-6|TRBJ2-3|12
ASSSWSHTDTQY
>once|TRBV5-1|TRBJ1-5|11
ASSLGAGQPQH
>NA|TRBV30|TRBJ1-1|12
AWSLVQGFSEAF
>NA|TRBV10-3|TRBJ1-6|13
AISNIRDSNSPLH
>NA|TRBV7-2|TRBJ1-5|15
ASSLAGGGGALRPQH
>NA|TRBV10-3|TRBJ1-3|11
ATRGVSGNTIY
>NA|TRBV4-2|TRBJ1-2|14
ASSQDWSGQGHGYT
>NA|TRBV7-8|TRBJ1-2|10
ASSLANYGYT
>NA|TRBV10-2|TRBJ2-1|13
ATTSRDSSYNEQF
>NA|TRBV6-5|TRBJ2-7|13
ASSYSAGVSYEQY
>NA|TRBV30|TRBJ2-7|13
AWSGGGHRPGEQY
>NA|TRBV7-9|TRBJ2-3|13
ASSPLLAETDTQY
>NA|TRBV10-2|TRBJ2-2|13
ASGGGGQSTGELF
>NA|TRBV4-2|TRBJ2-3|14
ASSQEQGGGTDTQY
>once|TRBV5-5|TRBJ1-5|13
ASSLQMMHNQPQH
>NA|TRBV14|TRBJ1-2|12
ASSQIRSYYGYT
>NA|TRBV5-5|TRBJ2-7|13
ASSLVVGDQHEQY
>NA|TRBV4-1|TRBJ1-4|13
ASSQVHSLNEKLF
>NA|TRBV12-3/TRBV12-4|TRBJ2-7|11
ASSNRGTYEQY
>NA|TRBV12-5|TRBJ1-1|10
ASGSPPGRAF
>NA|TRBV6-5|TRBJ2-3|13
ASSRTGWEADTQY
>NA|TRBV7-9|TRBJ1-1|9
ASSLQGQAF
>NA|TRBV5-4|TRBJ2-2|14
ASSLQRTLNTGELF
>NA|TRBV28|TRBJ2-5|14
ASSLRLAGGSETQY
>NA|TRBV2|TRBJ1-5|11
ASSAVSNQPQH
>once|TRBV7-9|TRBJ2-2|11
ASSPRGAGELF
>NA|TRBV19|TRBJ1-1|13
ASSIETGGGTEAF
>NA|TRBV5-4|TRBJ2-3|13
ASSLVGSRSDTQY
>NA|TRBV9|TRBJ1-2|14
ASSVAAQESYYGYT
>NA|TRBV28|TRBJ1-1|13
ASSGSGFAGTEAF
>NA|TRBV5-6|TRBJ2-2|14
ASSSQTSGGEGELF
>NA|TRBV6-4|TRBJ2-1|15
ASSIGFAGALNNEQF
>NA|TRBV24-1|TRBJ1-5|12
ATSDEKGGQPQH
>NA|TRBV29-1|TRBJ2-2|12
SALVQVNTGELF
>NA|TRBV4-2|TRBJ2-5|13
ASSQPGLGGGTQY
>NA|TRBV7-6|TRBJ1-1|10
ACMGVNTEAF
>NA|TRBV2|TRBJ1-1|12
ASSADFPNTEAF
>NA|TRBV7-2|TRBJ1-1|13
ASSLDQGANTEAF
>NA|TRBV9|TRBJ1-5|13
ASSLSDSLNQPQH
>NA|TRBV19|TRBJ2-1|12
ASSRLAGDNEQF
>once|TRBV5-4|TRBJ1-2|12
ASLRGQGNYGYT
>NA|TRBV28|TRBJ1-2|16
ASSLWTGLRGANYGYT
>NA|TRBV30|TRBJ1-6|10
AWGQTNSPLH
>NA|TRBV19|TRBJ2-3|13
ASSIGRGATDTQY
>once|TRBV5-1|TRBJ2-2|12
ASSQRVNTGELF
>NA|TRBV5-6|TRBJ1-3|13
ASSSRFHTGNTIY